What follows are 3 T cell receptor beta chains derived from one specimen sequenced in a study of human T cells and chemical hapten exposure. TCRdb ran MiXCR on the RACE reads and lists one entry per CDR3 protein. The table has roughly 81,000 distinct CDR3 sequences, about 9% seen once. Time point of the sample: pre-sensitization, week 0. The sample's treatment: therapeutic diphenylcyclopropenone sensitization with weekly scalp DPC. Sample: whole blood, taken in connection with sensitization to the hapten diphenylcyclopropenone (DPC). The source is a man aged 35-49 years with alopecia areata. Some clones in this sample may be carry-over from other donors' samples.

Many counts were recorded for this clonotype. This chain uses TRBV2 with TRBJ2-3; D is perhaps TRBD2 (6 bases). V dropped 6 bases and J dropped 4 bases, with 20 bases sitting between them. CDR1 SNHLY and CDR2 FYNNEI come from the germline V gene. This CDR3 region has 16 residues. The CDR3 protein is CASRVPLASPSDTQYF. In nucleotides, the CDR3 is TGTGCCAGCAGGGTTCCCCTAGCGTCTCCTTCAGATACGCAGTATTTT.

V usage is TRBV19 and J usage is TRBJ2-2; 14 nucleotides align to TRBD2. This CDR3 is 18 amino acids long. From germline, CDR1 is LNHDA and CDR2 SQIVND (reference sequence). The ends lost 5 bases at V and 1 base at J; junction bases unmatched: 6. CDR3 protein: CASSALGLAGGNTGELFF. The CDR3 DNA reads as TGTGCCAGTAGTGCCCTTGGACTAGCGGGAGGGAACACCGGGGAGCTGTTTTTT. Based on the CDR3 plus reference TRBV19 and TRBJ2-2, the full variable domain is DGGITQSPKYLFRKEGQNVTLSCEQNLNHDAMYWYRQDPGQGLRLIYYSQIVNDFQKGDIAEGYSVSREKKESFPLTVTSAQKNPTAFYLCASSALGLAGGNTGELFFGEGSRLTVL.

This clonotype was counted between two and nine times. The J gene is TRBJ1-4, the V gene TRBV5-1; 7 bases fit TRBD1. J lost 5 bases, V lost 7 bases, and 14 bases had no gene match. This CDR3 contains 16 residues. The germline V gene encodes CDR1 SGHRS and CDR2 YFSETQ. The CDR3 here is CASFPGGTDTNEKLFF. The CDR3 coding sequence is TGCGCCAGCTTCCCTGGCGGGACAGACACAAATGAAAAACTGTTTTTT. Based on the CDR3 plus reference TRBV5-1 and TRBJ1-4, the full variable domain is KAGVTQTPRYLIKTRGQQVTLSCSPISGHRSVSWYQQTPGQGLQFLFEYFSETQRNKGNFPGRFSGRQFSNSRSEMNVSTLELGDSALYLCASFPGGTDTNEKLFFGSGTQLSVL.